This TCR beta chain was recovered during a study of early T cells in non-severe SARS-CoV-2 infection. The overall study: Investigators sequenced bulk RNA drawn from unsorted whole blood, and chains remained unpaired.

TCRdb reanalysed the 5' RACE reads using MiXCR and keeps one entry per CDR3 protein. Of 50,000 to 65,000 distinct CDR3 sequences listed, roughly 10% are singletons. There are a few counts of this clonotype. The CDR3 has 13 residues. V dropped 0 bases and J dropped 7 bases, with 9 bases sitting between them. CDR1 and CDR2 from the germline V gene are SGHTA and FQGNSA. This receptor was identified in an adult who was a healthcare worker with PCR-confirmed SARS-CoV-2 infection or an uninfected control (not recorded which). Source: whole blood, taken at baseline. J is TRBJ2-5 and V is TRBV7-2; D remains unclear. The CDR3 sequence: CASSLAGMGTQYF. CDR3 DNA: TGTGCCAGCAGCTTAGCTGGGATGGGGACCCAGTACTTC.